A selection of T cell receptor beta chains follows, all from one sample in a study of radiation and T cells in renal cell carcinoma. Some clones are missing from TCRdb's copy, which holds only in-frame ones; the method was immunoSEQ multiplex PCR. The sample consists of 24,000 or so clones, about three fifths of them appearing once. This specimen was tumor tissue, taken from a patient whose treatment was nephrectomy without radiotherapy. The receptors here all came from a middle-aged man with renal cell carcinoma. The CDR3 runs from the conserved cysteine through the conserved F or W. The D gene is left open where the match is weak. Clone size is given for some rows only: seen once, a few or many times, or a class if the clone is expanded.

j_call clone_size v_call d_call cdr3_aa cdr3_nt
TRBJ1-1 NA TRBV5-1 TRBD1 CASSLGTGEGAFF TGCGCCAGCAGCTTGGGGACAGGTGAAGGGGCTTTCTTT
TRBJ2-1 NA TRBV7-2 TRBD2 CASSSMAGAYNEQFF TGTGCCAGCAGCTCGATGGCGGGAGCTTACAATGAGCAGTTCTTC
TRBJ2-1 large TRBV4-1 NA CASSQDETGVYYNEQFF TGCGCCAGCAGCCAAGACGAGACGGGAGTATACTACAATGAGCAGTTCTTC
TRBJ1-4 NA TRBV19 NA CATKGFTTNEKLFF TGTGCCACTAAAGGCTTTACAACTAATGAAAAACTGTTTTTT
TRBJ1-2 NA TRBV11-2 TRBD1 CASRPHRGHNYGYTF TGTGCCAGCAGACCCCACAGGGGGCATAACTATGGCTACACCTTC
TRBJ1-1 NA TRBV6-5 NA CASSLGGTTTEAFF TGTGCCAGCAGCCTCGGAGGGACAACAACTGAAGCTTTCTTT
TRBJ2-5 NA TRBV11-2 TRBD2 CASSLGASGSGGQETQYF TGTGCCAGCAGCTTAGGGGCTAGCGGGAGTGGGGGCCAAGAGACCCAGTACTTC
TRBJ2-7 NA TRBV6-5 NA CASSRGYAYEQYF TGTGCCAGCAGCCGGGGCTACGCCTACGAGCAGTACTTC
TRBJ1-1 few TRBV7-9 NA CASSLGAVTEAFF TGTGCCAGCAGCTTAGGCGCAGTCACTGAAGCTTTCTTT
TRBJ2-3 few TRBV4-1 NA CASSQEDWSSTDTQYF TGCGCCAGCAGCCAAGAAGACTGGTCTAGCACAGATACGCAGTATTTT
TRBJ1-5 NA TRBV11-3 NA CASSFRDPRNQPQHF TGTGCCAGCAGCTTTCGGGACCCCCGCAATCAGCCCCAGCATTTT
TRBJ1-5 NA TRBV4-2 NA CASSSGGTKYNQPQHF TGTGCCAGCAGCTCGGGAGGGACTAAATACAATCAGCCCCAGCATTTT
TRBJ1-1 NA TRBV19 NA CASSTLDSMNTEAFF TGTGCCAGTAGTACCCTGGACAGCATGAACACTGAAGCTTTCTTT
TRBJ2-5 NA TRBV5-5 TRBD2 CASRRTSGGYQETQYF TGTGCCAGCAGGCGAACTAGCGGGGGATACCAAGAGACCCAGTACTTC
TRBJ2-3 NA TRBV7-2 TRBD1 CASSLNRGVADTQYF TGTGCCAGCAGCTTAAACAGGGGTGTCGCAGATACGCAGTATTTT
TRBJ1-2 NA TRBV10-3 NA CAISDGGFNYGYTF TGTGCCATCAGTGACGGGGGTTTTAACTATGGCTACACCTTC
TRBJ1-1 NA TRBV2 NA CATSNTLYMNTEAFF TGTGCCACCTCCAATACCCTTTATATGAACACTGAAGCTTTCTTT
TRBJ1-1 once TRBV18 NA CASSPRQTSRGGDTEAFF TGTGCCAGCTCACCAAGGCAGACTAGCAGGGGAGGTGACACTGAAGCTTTCTTT
TRBJ2-1 few TRBV6-6 NA CASSYSLSSYNEQFF TGTGCCAGCAGTTACTCGTTAAGCTCCTACAATGAGCAGTTCTTC
TRBJ2-2 NA TRBV5-5 NA CASDGISNTGELFF TGTGCCAGCGACGGGATCTCTAACACCGGGGAGCTGTTTTTT
TRBJ2-1 NA TRBV28 NA CASTLMGGYNEQFF TGTGCCAGCACCCTGATGGGGGGTTACAATGAGCAGTTCTTC
TRBJ2-1 few TRBV10-3 TRBD2 CAISVAGGAYNEQFF TGTGCCATCAGTGTAGCGGGGGGGGCCTACAATGAGCAGTTCTTC
TRBJ2-1 NA TRBV5-1 NA CASSLGGETYNEQFF TGCGCCAGCAGCTTGGGTGGGGAGACATACAATGAGCAGTTCTTC
TRBJ2-3 NA TRBV6-5 NA CASRSIQGLGDTQYF TGTGCCAGCAGGTCCATACAGGGATTGGGGGATACGCAGTATTTT
TRBJ1-3 NA TRBV7-4 NA CASSLAADSGNTIYF TGTGCCAGCAGCTTAGCAGCCGACTCTGGAAACACCATATATTTT
TRBJ2-7 NA TRBV7-9 NA CASSLTGASYEQYF TGTGCCAGCAGCTTAACGGGGGCTTCCTACGAGCAGTACTTC
TRBJ1-4 NA TRBV4-1 TRBD1 CASSHNWDSLNEKLFF TGCGCCAGCAGCCATAACTGGGACAGCCTAAATGAAAAACTGTTTTTT
TRBJ1-4 once TRBV5-1 TRBD1 CASSLGDRGRGAATNEKLFF TGCGCCAGCAGCTTGGGTGACAGGGGGCGCGGAGCTGCAACTAATGAAAAACTGTTTTTT
TRBJ1-2 NA TRBV5-1 NA CASSLAGRGDGYTF TGCGCCAGCAGCTTGGCGGGCAGGGGCGATGGCTACACCTTC
TRBJ2-5 NA TRBV7-2 NA CASSSHPYQETQYF TGTGCCAGCAGCTCTCATCCGTACCAAGAGACCCAGTACTTC
TRBJ1-1 few TRBV10-2 NA CASGQNTEAFF TGCGCCAGCGGGCAGAACACTGAAGCTTTCTTT
TRBJ2-1 NA TRBV4-2 TRBD2 CASSLSGSSYNEQFF TGTGCCAGCAGCCTCAGCGGGAGCTCCTACAATGAGCAGTTCTTC
TRBJ1-1 once TRBV6-5 NA CASSYGGAGATEAFF TGTGCCAGCAGTTACGGGGGAGCAGGGGCCACTGAAGCTTTCTTT
TRBJ2-5 NA TRBV5-1 NA CASSPGFGGKETQYF TGCGCCAGCAGCCCTGGGTTCGGGGGAAAAGAGACCCAGTACTTC
TRBJ2-1 NA TRBV9 NA CASSVEPLSYNEQFF TGTGCCAGCAGCGTGGAGCCCCTCTCCTACAATGAGCAGTTCTTC
TRBJ2-2 few TRBV28 TRBD2 CASSTRGANTGELFF TGTGCCAGCAGCACCCGGGGGGCGAACACCGGGGAGCTGTTTTTT
TRBJ1-6 once TRBV9 NA CASSVGRGNNSPLHF TGTGCCAGCAGCGTAGGTCGCGGTAATAATTCACCCCTCCACTTT
TRBJ1-1 few TRBV5-1 NA CASSPRDGGNTEAFF TGCGCCAGCAGCCCCCGGGACGGCGGGAACACTGAAGCTTTCTTT
TRBJ2-5 NA TRBV5-5 TRBD1 CASSLESGGEVTQYF TGTGCCAGCAGCTTGGAGTCAGGGGGCGAAGTGACCCAGTACTTC
TRBJ1-1 NA TRBV30 NA CAWSIRENTEAFF TGTGCCTGGAGTATCCGCGAGAACACTGAAGCTTTCTTT
TRBJ2-1 NA TRBV28 TRBD2 CASSSHGTSGIDEQFF TGTGCCAGCAGTTCACACGGGACTAGCGGGATCGATGAGCAGTTCTTC
TRBJ2-1 NA TRBV6-5 TRBD2 CASSYIAGGWSNEQFF TGTGCCAGCAGTTACATAGCGGGAGGTTGGTCGAATGAGCAGTTCTTC
TRBJ2-1 NA TRBV4-2 TRBD1 CASSPGDRGDNEQFF TGTGCCAGCAGCCCCGGGGACAGGGGGGACAATGAGCAGTTCTTC
TRBJ1-1 few TRBV18 NA CASSRVWMAGGDATEAFF TGTGCCAGCTCACGCGTATGGATGGCAGGAGGGGATGCAACTGAAGCTTTCTTT
TRBJ1-4 NA TRBV27 NA CASSPRQDATNEKLFF TGTGCCAGCAGTCCAAGACAGGATGCAACTAATGAAAAACTGTTTTTT
TRBJ2-1 NA TRBV15 NA CATRGSTGSYNEQFF TGTGCCACCAGAGGCTCTACAGGTTCCTACAATGAGCAGTTCTTC
TRBJ2-2 few TRBV5-1 NA CATTFDSLGTGELFF TGCGCCACTACCTTCGACAGTCTCGGGACCGGGGAGCTGTTTTTT
TRBJ1-4 few TRBV14 TRBD1 CASSQGQGGNEKLFF TGTGCCAGCAGCCAAGGACAGGGCGGTAATGAAAAACTGTTTTTT
TRBJ2-1 NA TRBV10-1 NA CASSESRRGGWNEQFF TGCGCCAGCAGTGAGTCGCGTCGAGGGGGTTGGAATGAGCAGTTCTTC
TRBJ1-3 NA TRBV6-5 NA CASSYSDKSGNTIYF TGTGCCAGCAGTTACTCGGACAAATCTGGAAACACCATATATTTT
TRBJ2-1 NA TRBV27 NA CASAGKGSGERNEQFF TGTGCCAGCGCTGGGAAAGGTAGCGGTGAGCGGAATGAGCAGTTCTTC
TRBJ1-6 NA TRBV11-2 NA CASTGLNNSPLHF TGTGCCAGCACCGGACTTAATAATTCACCCCTCCACTTT
TRBJ2-6 NA TRBV7-9 NA CASSLRTVSGANVLTF TGTGCCAGCAGCCTCCGGACAGTATCTGGGGCCAACGTCCTGACTTTC
TRBJ1-5 NA TRBV6-1 NA CASSEVFQGRQPQHF TGTGCCAGCAGTGAAGTCTTTCAGGGGCGGCAGCCCCAGCATTTT
TRBJ1-2 once TRBV19 NA CASSIAENYGYTF TGTGCCAGTAGTATTGCTGAGAACTATGGCTACACCTTC
TRBJ2-1 NA TRBV9 NA CASSANPGRGNEQFF TGTGCCAGCAGCGCCAATCCGGGCCGGGGGAATGAGCAGTTCTTC
TRBJ1-2 NA TRBV7-9 NA CASSPVGGSGYTF TGTGCCAGCAGTCCAGTGGGGGGCTCTGGCTACACCTTC
TRBJ2-1 NA TRBV11-2 TRBD2 CASSPQTSGGRDNEQFF TGTGCCAGCAGCCCTCAGACTAGCGGGGGCCGGGACAATGAGCAGTTCTTC
TRBJ1-2 NA TRBV2 NA CASCLPTGLNGYTF TGTGCCAGCTGCCTTCCGACGGGGTTGAATGGCTACACCTTC